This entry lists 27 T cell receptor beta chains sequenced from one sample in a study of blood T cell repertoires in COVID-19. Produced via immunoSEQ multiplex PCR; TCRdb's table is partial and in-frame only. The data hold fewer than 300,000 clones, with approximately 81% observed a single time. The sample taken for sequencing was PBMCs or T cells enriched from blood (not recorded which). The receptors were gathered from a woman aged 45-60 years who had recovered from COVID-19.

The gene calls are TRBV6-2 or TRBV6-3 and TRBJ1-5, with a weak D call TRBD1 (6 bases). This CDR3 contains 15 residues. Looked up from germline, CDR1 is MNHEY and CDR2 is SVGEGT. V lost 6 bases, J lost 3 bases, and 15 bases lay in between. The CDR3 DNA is TGTGCCAGCAGCCTAAGGGGGGGTTTCAATCAGCCCCAGCATTTT. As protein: CASSLRGGFNQPQHF.

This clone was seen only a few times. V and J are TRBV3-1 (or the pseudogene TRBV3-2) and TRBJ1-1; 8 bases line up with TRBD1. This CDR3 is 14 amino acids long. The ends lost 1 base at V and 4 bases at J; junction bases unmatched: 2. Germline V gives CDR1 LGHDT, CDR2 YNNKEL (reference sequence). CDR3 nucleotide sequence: TGTGCCAGCAGCCAAGCCGGGACAGGCACTGAAGCTTTCTTT. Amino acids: CASSQAGTGTEAFF.

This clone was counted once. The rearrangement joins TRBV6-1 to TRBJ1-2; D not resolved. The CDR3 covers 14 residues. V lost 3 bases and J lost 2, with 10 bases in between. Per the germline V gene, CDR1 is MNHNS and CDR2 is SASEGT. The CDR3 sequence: CASSDGPLNYGYTF. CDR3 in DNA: TGTGCCAGCAGTGATGGGCCACTGAACTATGGCTACACCTTC.

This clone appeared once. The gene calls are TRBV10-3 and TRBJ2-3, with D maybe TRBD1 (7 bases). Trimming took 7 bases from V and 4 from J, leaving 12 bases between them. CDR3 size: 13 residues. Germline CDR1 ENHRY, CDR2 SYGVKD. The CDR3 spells CAIKARGADTQYF. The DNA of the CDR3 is TGTGCCATCAAGGCCAGGGGGGCAGATACGCAGTATTTT.

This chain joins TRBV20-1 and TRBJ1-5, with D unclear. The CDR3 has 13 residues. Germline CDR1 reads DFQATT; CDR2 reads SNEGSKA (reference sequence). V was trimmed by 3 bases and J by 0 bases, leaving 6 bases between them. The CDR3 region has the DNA TGCAGTGCTAGTAAACATAGCAATCAGCCCCAGCATTTT. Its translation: CSASKHSNQPQHF.

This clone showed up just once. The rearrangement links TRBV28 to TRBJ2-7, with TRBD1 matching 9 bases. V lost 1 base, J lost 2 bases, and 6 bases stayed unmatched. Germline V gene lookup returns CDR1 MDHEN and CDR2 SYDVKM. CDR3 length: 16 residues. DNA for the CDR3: TGTGCCAGCAGTTTATTTTCGGGACAGGGACCCTACGAGCAGTACTTC. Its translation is CASSLFSGQGPYEQYF.

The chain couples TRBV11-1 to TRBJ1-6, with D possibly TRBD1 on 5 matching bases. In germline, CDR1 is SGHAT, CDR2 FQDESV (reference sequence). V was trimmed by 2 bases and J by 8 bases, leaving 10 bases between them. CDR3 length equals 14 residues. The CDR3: CASSLQGTDSPLHF. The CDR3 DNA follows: TGTGCCAGCAGCTTACAGGGTACGGATTCACCCCTCCACTTT.

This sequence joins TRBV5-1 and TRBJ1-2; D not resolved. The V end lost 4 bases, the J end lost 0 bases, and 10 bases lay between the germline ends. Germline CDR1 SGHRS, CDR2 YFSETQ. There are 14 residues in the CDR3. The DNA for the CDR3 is TGCGCCAGCAGCCCTTCGGGATCTAACTATGGCTACACCTTC. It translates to CASSPSGSNYGYTF.

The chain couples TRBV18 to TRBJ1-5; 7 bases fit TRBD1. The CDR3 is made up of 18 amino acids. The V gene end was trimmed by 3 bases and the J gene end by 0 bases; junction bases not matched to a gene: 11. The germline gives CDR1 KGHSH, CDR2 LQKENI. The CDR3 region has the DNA TGTGCCAGCTCACCTCAGCCTAGGGGGACAGATAGCAATCAGCCCCAGCATTTT. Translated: CASSPQPRGTDSNQPQHF. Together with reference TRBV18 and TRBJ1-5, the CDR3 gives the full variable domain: NAGVMQNPRHLVRRRGQEARLRCSPMKGHSHVYWYRQLPEEGLKFMVYLQKENIIDESGMPKERFSAEFPKEGPSILRIQQVVRGDSAAYFCASSPQPRGTDSNQPQHFGDGTRLSIL.

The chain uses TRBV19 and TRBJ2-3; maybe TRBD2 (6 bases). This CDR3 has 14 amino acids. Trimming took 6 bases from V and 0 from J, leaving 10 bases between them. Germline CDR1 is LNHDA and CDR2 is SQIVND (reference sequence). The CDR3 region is CASSWDFSTDTQYF. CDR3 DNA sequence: TGTGCCAGTAGCTGGGACTTTAGCACAGATACGCAGTATTTT.

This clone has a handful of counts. Here the CDR3 reads CASSLFLDRDSGNTIYF. In DNA form, the CDR3 reads TGTGCCAGCTCACTATTCCTCGACAGGGACTCTGGAAACACCATATATTTT. J is TRBJ1-3 and V is TRBV18; 7 bases match TRBD1. This CDR3 region has 17 residues. Losses at the gene ends were 4 bases for V and 0 bases for J; bases not matched to a gene: 9. Germline V CDR1 and CDR2: KGHSH, LQKENI.

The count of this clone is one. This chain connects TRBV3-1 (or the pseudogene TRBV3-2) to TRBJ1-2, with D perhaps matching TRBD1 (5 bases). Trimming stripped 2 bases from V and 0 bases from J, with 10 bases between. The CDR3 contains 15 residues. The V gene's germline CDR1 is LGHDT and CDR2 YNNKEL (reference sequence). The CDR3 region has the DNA TGTGCCAGCAGCCAAACAGGAGATGCTAACTATGGCTACACCTTC. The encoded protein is CASSQTGDANYGYTF.

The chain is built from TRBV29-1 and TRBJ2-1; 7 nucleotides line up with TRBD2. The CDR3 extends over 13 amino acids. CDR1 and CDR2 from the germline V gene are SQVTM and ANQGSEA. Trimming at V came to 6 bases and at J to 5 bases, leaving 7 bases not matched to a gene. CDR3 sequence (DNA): TGCAGCGTCCCTGGCGGGAGCAACAATGAGCAGTTCTTC. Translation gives CSVPGGSNNEQFF.

The CDR3 protein is CASSSGVGIQYF. The CDR3 DNA follows: TGCGCCAGCAGCTCGGGGGTCGGCATTCAGTACTTC. V usage is TRBV5-1 and J usage is TRBJ2-4; possibly TRBD2 for D (6 bases). This CDR3 has 12 residues. Germline V gene sequence: CDR1 SGHRS, CDR2 YFSETQ. Trimming removed 3 bases from V and 9 bases from J, with 10 bases in between.

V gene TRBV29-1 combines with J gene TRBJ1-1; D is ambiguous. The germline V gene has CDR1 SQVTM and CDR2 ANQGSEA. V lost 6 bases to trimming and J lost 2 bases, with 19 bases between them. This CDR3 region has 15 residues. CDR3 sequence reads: CSVPSAAGYNTEAFF. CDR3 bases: TGCAGCGTCCCAAGTGCCGCGGGTTACAACACTGAAGCTTTCTTT. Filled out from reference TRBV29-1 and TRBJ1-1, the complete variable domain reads SAVISQKPSRDICQRGTSLTIQCQVDSQVTMMFWYRQQPGQSLTLIATANQGSEATYESGFVIDKFPISRPNLTFSTLTVSNMSPEDSSIYLCSVPSAAGYNTEAFFGQGTRLTVV.

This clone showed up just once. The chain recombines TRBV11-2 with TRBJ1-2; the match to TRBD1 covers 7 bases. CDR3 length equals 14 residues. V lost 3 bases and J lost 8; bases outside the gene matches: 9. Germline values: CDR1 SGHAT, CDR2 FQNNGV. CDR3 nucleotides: TGTGCCAGCAGCTTGCCGACAGGGAGAGGGGGCTACACCTTC. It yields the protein CASSLPTGRGGYTF.

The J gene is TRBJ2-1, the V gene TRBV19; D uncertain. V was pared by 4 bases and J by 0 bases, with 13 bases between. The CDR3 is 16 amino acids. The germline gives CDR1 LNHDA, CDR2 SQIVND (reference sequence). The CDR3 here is CASSRSSRSSYNEQFF. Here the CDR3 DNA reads TGTGCCAGTAGTAGGAGCAGCCGGAGCTCCTACAATGAGCAGTTCTTC.

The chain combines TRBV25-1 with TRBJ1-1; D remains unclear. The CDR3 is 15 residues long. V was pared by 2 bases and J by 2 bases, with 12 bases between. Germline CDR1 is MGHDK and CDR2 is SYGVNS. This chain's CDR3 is CASSEHKVTNTEAFF. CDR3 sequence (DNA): TGTGCCAGCAGTGAACATAAAGTGACAAACACTGAAGCTTTCTTT.

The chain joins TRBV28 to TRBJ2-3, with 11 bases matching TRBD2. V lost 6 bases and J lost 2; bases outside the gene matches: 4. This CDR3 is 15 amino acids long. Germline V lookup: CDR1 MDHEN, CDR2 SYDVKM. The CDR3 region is CASSETSGATDTQYF. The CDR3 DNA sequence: TGTGCCAGCAGCGAGACTAGCGGGGCCACAGATACGCAGTATTTT.

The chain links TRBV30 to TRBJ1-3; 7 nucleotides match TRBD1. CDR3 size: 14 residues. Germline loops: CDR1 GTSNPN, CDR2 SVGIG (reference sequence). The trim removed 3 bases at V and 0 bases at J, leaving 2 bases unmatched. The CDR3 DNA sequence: TGTGCCTGGAGGACAGGGAGCTCTGGAAACACCATATATTTT. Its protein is CAWRTGSSGNTIYF.

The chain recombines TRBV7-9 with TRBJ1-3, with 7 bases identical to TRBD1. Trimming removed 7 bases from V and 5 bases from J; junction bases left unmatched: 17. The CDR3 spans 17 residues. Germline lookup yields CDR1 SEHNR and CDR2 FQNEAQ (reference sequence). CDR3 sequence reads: CASTKGAGGFSRNTIYF. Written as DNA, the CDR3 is TGTGCCAGCACCAAAGGGGCAGGGGGATTTAGCCGAAACACCATATATTTT.

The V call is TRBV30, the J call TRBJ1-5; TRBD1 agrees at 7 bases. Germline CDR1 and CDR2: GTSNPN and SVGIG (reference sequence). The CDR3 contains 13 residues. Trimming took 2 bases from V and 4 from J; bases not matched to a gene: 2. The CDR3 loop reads CAWSPQGNQPQHF. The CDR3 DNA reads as TGTGCCTGGAGTCCACAGGGGAATCAGCCCCAGCATTTT.

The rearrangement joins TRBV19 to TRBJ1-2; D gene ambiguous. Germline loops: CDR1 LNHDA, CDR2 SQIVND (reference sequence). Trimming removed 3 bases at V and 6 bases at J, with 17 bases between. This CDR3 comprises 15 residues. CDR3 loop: CASSIYNRDPDGYTF. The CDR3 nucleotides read TGTGCCAGTAGTATTTATAATCGGGATCCGGATGGCTACACCTTC.

CDR3 protein: CASSLGGDYLTDTQYF. The CDR3 nucleotides are TGTGCCAGCAGCTTAGGAGGGGACTACCTCACAGATACGCAGTATTTT. This chain connects TRBV7-2 to TRBJ2-3; 7 nucleotides align to TRBD2. Germline V lookup: CDR1 SGHTA, CDR2 FQGNSA. The CDR3 contains 16 residues. J gave up 2 bases and V 1 base, and 6 bases lay outside the gene matches.

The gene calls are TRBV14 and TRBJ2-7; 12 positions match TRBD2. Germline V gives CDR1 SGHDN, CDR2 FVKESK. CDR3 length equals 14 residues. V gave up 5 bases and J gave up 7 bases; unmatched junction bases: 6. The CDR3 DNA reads TGTGCCAGCAGCTTGGGACTAGCGGGCCGAGAGCAGTACTTC. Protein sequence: CASSLGLAGREQYF.

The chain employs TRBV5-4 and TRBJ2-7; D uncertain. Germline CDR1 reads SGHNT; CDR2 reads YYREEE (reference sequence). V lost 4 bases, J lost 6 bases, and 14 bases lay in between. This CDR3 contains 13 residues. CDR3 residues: CASSPFSAGEQYF. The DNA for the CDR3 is TGTGCCAGCAGCCCTTTTTCTGCAGGCGAGCAGTACTTC. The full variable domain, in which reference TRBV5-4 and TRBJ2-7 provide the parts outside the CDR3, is ETGVTQSPTHLIKTRGQQVTLRCSSQSGHNTVSWYQQALGQGPQFIFQYYREEENGRGNFPPRFSGLQFPNYSSELNVNALELDDSALYLCASSPFSAGEQYFGPGTRLTVT.

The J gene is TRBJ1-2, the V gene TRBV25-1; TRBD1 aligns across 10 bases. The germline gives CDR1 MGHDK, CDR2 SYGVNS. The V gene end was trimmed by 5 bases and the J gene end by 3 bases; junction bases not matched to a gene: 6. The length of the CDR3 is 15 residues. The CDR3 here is CASSSGQGVYYGYTF. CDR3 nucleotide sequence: TGTGCCAGCAGTTCCGGACAGGGGGTTTACTATGGCTACACCTTC.